This TCR beta chain appears in the sequencing data of a study of blood T cell repertoires in COVID-19. About the study: Samples of COVID-19 (acute and convalescent) were obtained from the United States, Italy and Spain.

CDR1 and CDR2 (germline): MRHNA, SNTAGT. CDR3 length: 14 residues. Trimming removed 2 bases at V and 8 bases at J, with 10 bases between. Method: immunoSEQ multiplex PCR; TCRdb's copy keeps in-frame clones and lacks some. The sample lists 300,000 to 400,000 clones, 85% occurring once. This clone showed up just a few times. V usage is TRBV6-4 and J usage is TRBJ1-6; D is perhaps TRBD1 (5 bases). The origin of this receptor is a human donor in a cohort sampled during active COVID-19. Sequencing was carried out using peripheral blood. The DNA of the CDR3 is TGTGCCAGCAGTGACCGGGGGGTGGATTCACCCCTCCACTTT. Translated, it gives CASSDRGVDSPLHF.